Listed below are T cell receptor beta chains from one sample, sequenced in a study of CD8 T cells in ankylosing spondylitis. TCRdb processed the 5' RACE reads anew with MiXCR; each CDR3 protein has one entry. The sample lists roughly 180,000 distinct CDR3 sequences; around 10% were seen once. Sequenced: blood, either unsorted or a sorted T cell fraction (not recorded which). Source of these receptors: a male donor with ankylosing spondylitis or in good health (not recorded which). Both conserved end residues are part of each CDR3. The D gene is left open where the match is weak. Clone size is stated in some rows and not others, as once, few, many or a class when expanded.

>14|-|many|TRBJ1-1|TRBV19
CASSIDNSNTEAFF
TGTGCCAGTAGTATCGACAACAGTAACACTGAAGCTTTCTTT
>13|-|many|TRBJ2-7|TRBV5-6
CASSLGRGDEQYF
TGTGCCAGCAGCTTGGGCAGGGGCGACGAGCAGTACTTC
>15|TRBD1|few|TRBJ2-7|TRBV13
CASSTWTGGSYEQYF
TGTGCCAGCAGCACATGGACAGGCGGCTCCTACGAGCAGTACTTC
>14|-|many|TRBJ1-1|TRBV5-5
CASSPTTGNTEAFF
TGTGCCAGCAGCCCGACGACAGGGAACACTGAAGCTTTCTTT
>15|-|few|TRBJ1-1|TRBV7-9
CASSLVAQGLSEAFF
TGTGCCAGCAGCTTAGTCGCACAGGGACTGTCTGAAGCTTTCTTT
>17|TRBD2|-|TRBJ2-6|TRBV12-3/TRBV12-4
CASSFPGGAAGANVLTF
TGTGCCAGCAGTTTCCCCGGGGGGGCCGCTGGGGCCAACGTCCTGACTTTC
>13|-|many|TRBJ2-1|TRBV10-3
CAISLQDNNEQFF
TGTGCCATCAGCTTACAGGATAACAATGAGCAGTTCTTC
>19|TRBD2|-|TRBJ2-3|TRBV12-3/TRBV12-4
CASSFDHASGGLRSDTQYF
TGTGCCAGCAGTTTTGATCACGCCAGCGGGGGACTGAGGTCAGATACGCAGTATTTT
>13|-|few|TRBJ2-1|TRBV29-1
CSVGGSWGHEQFF
TGCAGCGTTGGAGGTAGCTGGGGTCATGAGCAGTTCTTC
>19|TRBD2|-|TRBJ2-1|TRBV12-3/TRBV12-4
CASSLETFLSGRADNEQFF
TGTGCCAGCAGTTTAGAAACATTCCTTAGCGGGAGGGCTGACAATGAGCAGTTCTTC
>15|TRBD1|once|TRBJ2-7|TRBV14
CASSQGTGANYEQYF
TGTGCCAGCAGCCAAGGGACAGGGGCCAACTACGAGCAGTACTTC
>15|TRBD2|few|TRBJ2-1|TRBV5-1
CASRPTSGTYNEQFF
TGCGCCAGCAGGCCTACTAGCGGGACCTACAATGAGCAGTTCTTC
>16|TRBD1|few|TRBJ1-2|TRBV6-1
CASSQTGTGLYYGYTF
TGTGCCAGCAGCCAAACCGGGACAGGGCTGTACTATGGCTACACCTTC
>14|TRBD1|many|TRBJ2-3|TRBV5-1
CASRGQGSTDTQYF
TGCGCCAGCAGAGGACAGGGTAGCACAGATACGCAGTATTTT
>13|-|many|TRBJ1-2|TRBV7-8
CASSLVRQGDYTF
TGTGCCAGCAGCTTAGTGCGGCAGGGAGACTACACCTTC
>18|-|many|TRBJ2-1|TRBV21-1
CASSKTPLAGYSYNEQFF
TGTGCCAGCAGCAAAACTCCCCTAGCGGGGTACTCCTACAATGAGCAGTTCTTC
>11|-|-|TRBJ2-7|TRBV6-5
CASRFMDEQYF
TGTGCCAGCAGGTTCATGGACGAGCAGTACTTC
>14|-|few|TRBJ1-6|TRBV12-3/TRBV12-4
CASSFSADPRSLHF
TGTGCCAGCAGTTTTTCAGCCGACCCGAGGTCCCTCCACTTT
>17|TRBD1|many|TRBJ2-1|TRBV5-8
CASSLANRGQGVNEQFF
TGTGCCAGCAGCTTGGCCAATAGGGGACAGGGGGTAAATGAGCAGTTCTTC
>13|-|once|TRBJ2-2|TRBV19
CASSNPNTGELFF
TGTGCCAGTAGTAACCCAAACACCGGGGAGCTGTTTTTT
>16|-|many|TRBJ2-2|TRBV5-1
CASSLTGAANTGELFF
TGCGCCAGCAGCTTGACAGGAGCCGCGAACACCGGGGAGCTGTTTTTT
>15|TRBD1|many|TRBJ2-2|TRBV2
CASDPGTGGSGELFF
TGTGCCAGCGACCCCGGGACAGGGGGCTCCGGGGAGCTGTTTTTT
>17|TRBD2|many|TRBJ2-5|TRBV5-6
CASSSLTSGGNQETQYF
TGTGCCAGCAGCTCACTAACTAGCGGGGGGAACCAAGAGACCCAGTACTTC
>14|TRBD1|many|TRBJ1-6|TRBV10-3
CAISETGGDSPLHF
TGTGCCATCAGTGAGACAGGGGGAGATTCACCCCTCCACTTT
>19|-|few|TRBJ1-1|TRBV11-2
CASSLEANLGVGYNTEAFF
TGTGCCAGCAGCTTGGAGGCGAACTTGGGGGTGGGGTATAACACTGAAGCTTTCTTT
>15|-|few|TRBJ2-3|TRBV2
CASRGDETSTDTQYF
TGTGCCAGCAGAGGGGACGAAACTAGCACAGATACGCAGTATTTT
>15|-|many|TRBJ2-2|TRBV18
CASSTGRDGTGELFF
TGTGCCAGCTCAACCGGCCGGGACGGCACCGGGGAGCTGTTTTTT
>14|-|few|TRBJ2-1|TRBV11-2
CASSLAGVSNEQFF
TGTGCCAGCAGCTTAGCGGGAGTAAGCAATGAGCAGTTCTTC
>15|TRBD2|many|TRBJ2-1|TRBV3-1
CASSQTASGNNEQFF
TGTGCCAGCAGCCAAACAGCTAGCGGGAACAATGAGCAGTTCTTC
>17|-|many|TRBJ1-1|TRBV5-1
CASSLDQGWDSRTEAFF
TGCGCCAGCAGCTTAGATCAGGGTTGGGACTCCCGCACTGAAGCTTTCTTT
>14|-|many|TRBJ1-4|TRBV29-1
CSVETRGANEKLFF
TGCAGCGTTGAAACGAGGGGCGCTAATGAAAAACTGTTTTTT
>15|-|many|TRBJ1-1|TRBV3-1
CASSQNHRSQAEAFF
TGTGCCAGCAGCCAAAATCACCGTAGTCAAGCTGAAGCTTTCTTT
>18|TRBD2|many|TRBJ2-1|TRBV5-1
CASSLGLAVPSSYNEQFF
TGCGCCAGCAGTCTTGGACTAGCGGTACCGAGCTCCTACAATGAGCAGTTCTTC
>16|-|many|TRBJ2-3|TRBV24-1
CATSDLRFGGTDTQYF
TGTGCCACCAGTGATTTGCGGTTCGGGGGCACAGATACGCAGTATTTT
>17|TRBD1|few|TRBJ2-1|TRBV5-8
CASSLGQGVGSYNEQFF
TGTGCCAGCAGCCTAGGACAGGGGGTGGGCTCCTACAATGAGCAGTTCTTC
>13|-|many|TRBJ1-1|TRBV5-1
CASSLGGSTEAFF
TGCGCCAGCAGCTTGGGAGGGAGCACTGAAGCTTTCTTT